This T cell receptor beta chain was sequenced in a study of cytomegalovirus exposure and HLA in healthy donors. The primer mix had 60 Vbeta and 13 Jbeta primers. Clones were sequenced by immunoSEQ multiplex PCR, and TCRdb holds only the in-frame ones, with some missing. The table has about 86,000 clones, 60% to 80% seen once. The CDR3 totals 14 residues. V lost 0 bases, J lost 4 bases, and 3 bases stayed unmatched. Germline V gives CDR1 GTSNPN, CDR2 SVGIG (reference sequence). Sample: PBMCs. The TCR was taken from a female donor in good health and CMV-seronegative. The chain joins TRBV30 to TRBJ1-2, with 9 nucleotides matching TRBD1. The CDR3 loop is CAWSVPDRGYGYTF. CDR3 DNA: TGTGCCTGGAGTGTACCGGACAGGGGCTATGGCTACACCTTC.